A selection of T cell receptor beta chains follows, all from one sample in a study of beta chain features in type 1 diabetes. Only in-frame clones appear in the TCRdb table, and some are missing; sequencing was by immunoSEQ multiplex PCR. The sample comprises 500,000 to 650,000 clones, around 12% of which are singletons, and about 0.11% rests with the top ten. The sequenced material came from naive CD4+ T cells from blood. The receptor set was obtained from a man aged 25 to 40 with type 1 diabetes. The CDR3 runs from the conserved cysteine through the conserved F or W. A D gene is named only where the DNA matches it firmly. Some rows mark clone size as missing; the rest say once, few, many or name a class of expanded clone.

j_gene	d_gene	v_gene	abundance	CDR3aa	CDR3nt
TRBJ2-1	TRBD2	TRBV7-9	-	CASSSGLVVFHEQFF	TGTGCCAGCAGCTCCGGACTAGTTGTTTTCCATGAGCAGTTCTTC
TRBJ1-1	-	TRBV29-1	-	CSVFRPGGGEAFF	TGCAGCGTTTTCAGACCTGGGGGGGGAGAAGCTTTCTTT
TRBJ1-2	-	TRBV18	-	CASSPPGAGYTF	TGTGCCAGCTCACCACCAGGTGCTGGCTACACCTTC
TRBJ1-5	TRBD1	TRBV19	-	CASSIEAVPGQDSNQPQHF	TGTGCCAGTAGTATAGAAGCCGTCCCGGGACAGGATAGCAATCAGCCCCAGCATTTT
TRBJ2-5	-	TRBV29-1	few	CSVTQSSGETQYF	TGCAGCGTCACCCAGTCCTCGGGAGAGACCCAGTACTTC
TRBJ2-5	-	TRBV29-1	few	CSPGGPRETQYF	TGCAGCCCGGGGGGCCCCCGAGAGACCCAGTACTTC
TRBJ1-6	TRBD1	TRBV2	-	CASDAQGARNSPLHF	TGTGCCAGCGACGCACAGGGGGCACGAAATTCACCCCTCCACTTT
TRBJ2-5	-	TRBV12-5	few	CASGLNRDSGETQYF	TGTGCTAGTGGTTTGAACCGGGACTCAGGAGAGACCCAGTACTTC
TRBJ2-7	-	TRBV27	few	CASSLSPQQVYEQYF	TGTGCCAGCAGTTTATCCCCGCAGCAGGTCTACGAGCAGTACTTC
TRBJ1-3	-	TRBV5-4	few	CASSFTGTNSGNTIYF	TGTGCCAGCAGCTTCACAGGGACCAACTCTGGAAACACCATATATTTT
TRBJ2-1	TRBD2	TRBV4-2	-	CASSRFSSGGVGNEQFF	TGTGCCAGCAGCCGATTCTCTAGCGGGGGGGTAGGCAATGAGCAGTTCTTC
TRBJ1-6	-	TRBV28	-	CASSLGQYSPLHF	TGTGCCAGCAGTTTAGGGCAGTATTCACCCCTCCACTTT
TRBJ2-7	TRBD1	TRBV14	-	CASSSRGQYEQYF	TGTGCCAGCAGCTCCAGGGGGCAGTACGAGCAGTACTTC
TRBJ1-1	-	TRBV10-3	-	CAISDLVGENTEAFF	TGTGCCATCAGTGACCTGGTTGGAGAGAACACTGAAGCTTTCTTT
TRBJ1-2	TRBD1	TRBV7-9	-	CASRTGSKGGYTF	TGTGCCAGCAGGACAGGGTCTAAGGGTGGCTACACCTTC
TRBJ2-7	-	TRBV6-1	many	CASREGVPYEQYF	TGTGCCAGCAGGGAAGGCGTCCCCTACGAGCAGTACTTC
TRBJ1-2	-	TRBV9	few	CASSVGHQSYGYTF	TGTGCCAGCAGCGTGGGACACCAGAGCTATGGCTACACCTTC
TRBJ2-3	-	TRBV6-1	few	CASSDGQGPDTQYF	TGTGCCAGCAGTGATGGGCAGGGGCCAGATACGCAGTATTTT
TRBJ1-4	-	TRBV16	-	CASSPQGTNEKLFF	TGTGCCAGCAGCCCTCAGGGAACTAATGAAAAACTGTTTTTT
TRBJ2-2	-	TRBV4-3	few	CASSRGTLDTGELFF	TGCGCCAGCAGCCGGGGGACATTGGACACCGGGGAGCTGTTTTTT
TRBJ1-1	-	TRBV5-6	-	CASSLQGNTEAFF	TGTGCCAGCAGCTTGCAAGGGAACACTGAAGCTTTCTTT
TRBJ2-4	TRBD1	TRBV2	-	CASSDLPGQGLGF	TGTGCCAGCAGCGATCTCCCGGGACAGGGGTTAGGCTTC